The 20 T cell receptor beta chains below were found in one sample sequenced in a study of T-cell reconstitution after alpha-beta-depleted transplantation in children. Unique molecular identifiers were incorporated during preparation of the TCRbeta library. MiXCR, run by TCRdb on the PCR reads, gives a single entry per CDR3 protein. Of about 830,000 distinct CDR3 sequences in the sample, around 15% were seen once. The sequences come from PBMCs, mostly from graft donor cells, collected 360 days after TCRalphabeta/CD19-depleted stem cell transplant. The receptors come from a male patient aged 10 to 17 who had a stem cell transplant for acute lymphoblastic leukemia, so the T cells may come from the graft donor.

There are a few counts of this clonotype. V usage is TRBV12-3 or TRBV12-4 and J usage is TRBJ1-1; tentative D call: TRBD1 (5 bases). CDR3 size: 16 residues. V was cut by 0 bases and J by 3 bases, with 14 bases left in between. The CDR3 DNA sequence: TGTGCCAGCAGTTTAGCGGCAGGGATGGGAGACACTGAAGCTTTCTTT. The encoded protein is CASSLAAGMGDTEAFF.

This chain links TRBV5-1 with TRBJ1-6; 7 bases align to TRBD1. With 4 bases clipped from V and 7 bases from J, the junction kept 8 bases outside the gene matches. This CDR3 contains 15 residues. Germline assignment: CDR1 SGHRS and CDR2 YFSETQ. CDR3 sequence: CASSTRDSPNSPLHF. CDR3 bases: TGCGCCAGCAGCACCCGGGACAGTCCCAATTCACCCCTCCACTTT.

This clonotype was recorded many times. The CDR3 region is CSVEASPTEAFF. Written as DNA, the CDR3 is TGCAGCGTTGAAGCCAGCCCCACTGAAGCTTTCTTT. The chain recombines TRBV29-1 with TRBJ1-1; D ambiguous. The germline CDR1 and CDR2 sequences are SQVTM and ANQGSEA. Trimming removed 1 base at V and 4 bases at J, with 7 bases between. The CDR3 sequence is 12 residues long.

This clonotype was detected many times. In DNA form, the CDR3 reads TGTGCCAGCAGTTCAAATACGGTGGAGCAGTACTTC. This gives the protein CASSSNTVEQYF. This rearrangement joins TRBV27 to TRBJ2-7; no clear D gene. Germline CDR1 is MNHEY and CDR2 is SMNVEV (reference sequence). Trimming removed 4 bases from V and 7 bases from J, with 11 bases in between. The CDR3 has 12 amino acids.

This clonotype has a handful of counts. The chain combines TRBV6-5 with TRBJ2-1; possibly TRBD2 for D (7 bases). This CDR3 contains 15 residues. V shed 2 bases and J shed 8 bases, with 16 bases lying between them. Germline CDR1 MNHEY, CDR2 SVGAGI. The CDR3, as DNA: TGTGCCAGCAGTTACCCTCGTCAAGGGGGGGATGAGCAGTTCTTC. As protein: CASSYPRQGGDEQFF.

Notes on this clonotype: The final CDR3 position lacks the conserved phenylalanine or tryptophan, pointing to a likely read error. The chain employs TRBV12-3 or TRBV12-4 and TRBJ2-2; 8 bases fit TRBD1. Trimming cost V 2 bases and J 7 bases; bases outside gene matches: 6. The CDR3 contains 15 residues. CDR3 protein: CASSLLQGAIGELFY. The DNA for the CDR3 is TGTGCCAGCAGTTTATTGCAGGGGGCGATCGGGGAGCTGTTTTAT.

The V and J genes are TRBV5-1 and TRBJ2-3; 7 positions match TRBD1. The J segment lost 6 bases and the V segment lost 0 bases, leaving 13 bases of the junction unmatched. The V gene's germline CDR1 is SGHRS and CDR2 YFSETQ. This CDR3 has 17 amino acids. CDR3: CASSLGPRGRGFDTQYF. Written as DNA, the CDR3 is TGCGCCAGCAGCTTGGGTCCCAGGGGCAGGGGGTTCGATACGCAGTATTTT.

This clonotype was found a few times. The CDR3 sequence: CASSPRQGRITSNYNEQFF. CDR3 bases: TGCGCCAGCAGCCCAAGACAGGGGAGGATCACCTCTAACTATAATGAGCAGTTCTTC. This chain uses TRBV5-1 with TRBJ2-1, with 8 bases aligning to TRBD1. The CDR3 is 19 residues long. The junction had 22 bases not matched to a gene; V was cut back by 4 bases and J by 7 bases. The V gene's germline CDR1 is SGHRS and CDR2 YFSETQ.

This clonotype showed up just a few times. The gene calls are TRBV2 and TRBJ2-1; 9 nucleotides agree with TRBD2. The junction had 8 bases not matched to a gene; V was cut back by 6 bases and J by 2 bases. This CDR3 is built from 16 residues. CDR1 and CDR2 from the germline V gene are SNHLY and FYNNEI. The CDR3 loop reads CASRVGVAGAYNEQFF. CDR3 coding DNA: TGTGCCAGCAGAGTTGGGGTAGCGGGAGCCTACAATGAGCAGTTCTTC. Complete variable domain (other parts from reference TRBV2 and TRBJ2-1): EPEVTQTPSHQVTQMGQEVILRCVPISNHLYFYWYRQILGQKVEFLVSFYNNEISEKSEIFDDQFSVERPDGSNFTLKIRSTKLEDSAMYFCASRVGVAGAYNEQFFGPGTRLTVL.

V is TRBV15 and J is TRBJ2-1; perhaps TRBD1 as D (6 bases). Deletions cut 2 bases from V and 0 bases from J, with 14 bases between. CDR1 is LNHNV, CDR2 YYDKDF, per germline (reference sequence). The CDR3 has 17 amino acids. The CDR3 loop is CATSRPPQGHSYNEQFF. In DNA, the CDR3 is TGTGCCACCAGCAGACCCCCACAGGGACACTCCTACAATGAGCAGTTCTTC.

This clonotype was seen at least ten times. As DNA, the CDR3 is TGTGCCAGCAGCTTATATAGCGGGGTGAAGCAGTTCTTC. As protein: CASSLYSGVKQFF. This rearrangement joins TRBV7-8 to TRBJ2-1; 8 positions agree with TRBD2. J was trimmed by 11 bases and V by 2 bases; bases with no gene match: 5. Germline values: CDR1 SGHVS, CDR2 FQNEAQ. The CDR3 has 13 residues.

In this sample, this clonotype turned up a few times. This rearrangement joins TRBV10-2 to TRBJ2-7; perhaps TRBD1 as D (5 bases). Germline-derived CDR1 and CDR2 are WSHSY and SAAADI. The V end was cut by 5 bases, the J end by 6 bases, with 14 bases between. The CDR3 loop spans 13 amino acids. CDR3 nucleotides: TGCGCCAGCAGTACTCAAAGGGGTTCCGAGCAGTACTTC. Its protein is CASSTQRGSEQYF.

This clonotype was recorded a few times. The chain recombines TRBV5-1 with TRBJ1-3; D is possibly TRBD1 (6 bases). V was trimmed by 1 base and J by 1 base, leaving 9 bases between them. The germline gives CDR1 SGHRS, CDR2 YFSETQ. The CDR3 extends over 15 amino acids. Written as DNA, the CDR3 is TGCGCCAGCAGCTTGACTACAGGGTCTGGAAACACCATATATTTT. Amino acid sequence: CASSLTTGSGNTIYF.

This clonotype was detected many times. The rearrangement links TRBV11-2 to TRBJ2-4; the match to TRBD1 covers 8 bases. The germline V gene encodes CDR1 SGHAT and CDR2 FQNNGV. The CDR3 is 15 residues long. The V gene end was trimmed by 5 bases and the J gene end by 8 bases; junction bases not matched to a gene: 11. Here the CDR3 reads CASSGEDRDRDIQYF. CDR3 DNA: TGTGCCAGCAGCGGGGAGGACAGGGATAGGGACATTCAGTACTTC.

This clonotype was observed many times. CDR3 sequence (DNA): TGCGCCAGCAGCTCGACAGGAGAGGCTTTCTTT. This codes for CASSSTGEAFF. The chain carries TRBV5-1 and TRBJ1-1; D perhaps matches TRBD1 (6 bases). Trimming cost V 3 bases and J 11 bases, with 11 bases left between them. This CDR3 is built from 11 residues. CDR1 and CDR2 from the germline V gene are SGHRS and YFSETQ.

V and J are TRBV6-2 or TRBV6-3 and TRBJ1-2; no definite D call. The CDR3 extends over 14 amino acids. The germline gives CDR1 MNHEY, CDR2 SVGEGT. Trimming pared 2 bases from V and 5 bases from J, leaving 12 bases between. CDR3 loop: CASSYTPWRYGYTF. CDR3 nucleotide sequence: TGTGCCAGCAGTTACACCCCGTGGAGATATGGCTACACCTTC.

This clonotype was observed a few times. The V gene is TRBV7-8, the J gene TRBJ1-1; 7 nucleotides line up with TRBD1. Germline values: CDR1 SGHVS, CDR2 FQNEAQ. The V segment lost 5 bases and the J segment 8 bases; nucleotides outside the gene matches: 5. This CDR3 has 12 residues. The CDR3 loop is CASSQGQAEAFF. CDR3 DNA: TGTGCCAGCAGCCAAGGACAGGCAGAAGCTTTCTTT.

This clonotype was observed a few times. The chain combines TRBV11-3 with TRBJ1-2; perhaps TRBD1 as D (6 bases). The CDR3 runs to 22 residues. CDR1 and CDR2 (germline): SGHNT, YENEEA. V lost 1 base and J lost 3, with 33 bases in between. The CDR3 loop reads CASSLGIFESWQGKIEDYGYTF. The DNA of the CDR3 is TGTGCCAGCAGCTTAGGTATTTTCGAAAGCTGGCAGGGGAAAATTGAAGACTATGGCTACACCTTC.

There are many counts of this clonotype. The CDR3 DNA sequence: TGTGCCTGGGACGGGACAGGCACAGATACGCAGTATTTT. It translates to CAWDGTGTDTQYF. This chain uses TRBV30 with TRBJ2-3; 7 bases line up with TRBD1. CDR3 size: 13 residues. Unmatched junction bases numbered 3, after V lost 5 bases and J lost 1 base. Germline V gives CDR1 GTSNPN, CDR2 SVGIG (reference sequence).

V usage is TRBV7-3 and J usage is TRBJ2-5; possible D gene TRBD2, 7 bases. Trimming pared 5 bases from V and 5 bases from J, leaving 21 bases between. CDR1 SGHTA and CDR2 FQGTGA come from the germline V gene. CDR3 size: 16 residues. The CDR3: CASSQKGGVPPETQYF. In DNA, the CDR3 is TGTGCCAGCAGCCAAAAGGGGGGGGTCCCGCCGGAGACCCAGTACTTC.